This T cell receptor beta chain was recorded in a study of blood T cell repertoires in COVID-19. As for the study in general: From the United States, Italy and Spain came samples of acute and convalescent COVID-19.

Original analysis: Researchers report that nucleated cell counts were estimated from reference gene primer amplification. Repertoires were generated with immunoSEQ multiplex PCR, while TCRdb's copy carries only in-frame clones and drops some. V and J calls and clone size are as listed in that table; D and trimming were resolved from the DNA. The sample carries about 200,000 clones, approximately 83% recorded once. The source material was peripheral blood. The sequence was collected from a human donor with active or convalescent COVID-19. The donor label of this sample is uncertain.

CDR3 DNA: TGTGCCAGTAGTCGACTGGGACAGGGCCTTCCCGGGGTTGGAGGCTACACCTTC. This sequence encodes CASSRLGQGLPGVGGYTF. The J gene is TRBJ1-2, the V gene TRBV19; 9 nucleotides line up with TRBD1. Germline assignment: CDR1 LNHDA and CDR2 SQIVND (reference sequence). Unmatched junction bases numbered 21, after V lost 5 bases and J lost 8 bases. This CDR3 has 18 amino acids.